Listed below are T cell receptor beta chains from one sample, sequenced in a study of PD-L1 blockade in urothelial cancer. Repertoires were generated with immunoSEQ multiplex PCR, while TCRdb's copy carries only in-frame clones and drops some. The data contain around 51,000 clones, around 87% of them seen just once; the ten biggest clones take up 16%. Here the sequenced sample was PBMCs, taken around atezolizumab (anti-PD-L1) treatment. The origin of the receptors is a man in his sixties with urothelial cancer. Each CDR3 is given with its conserved first and last residue. A D gene is named only where the DNA matches it firmly. Not all rows give a size; the values are once, few, many and, for expanded clones, a class.

TRBV30	NA	TRBJ2-5	NA	CAWSPGETQYF	TGTGCCTGGAGTCCAGGGGAGACCCAGTACTTC
TRBV5-1	NA	TRBJ2-3	NA	CASSPETDTQYF	TGCGCCAGCAGCCCGGAGACAGATACGCAGTATTTT
TRBV11-3	once	TRBJ2-3	TRBD1	CASTQGGTGGGTDTQYF	TGTGCCAGCACTCAAGGAGGGACAGGGGGCGGGACAGATACGCAGTATTTT
TRBV10-1	NA	TRBJ2-7	NA	CASSESGRDTYEQYF	TGCGCCAGCAGTGAGTCGGGGCGGGATACCTACGAGCAGTACTTC
TRBV19	NA	TRBJ2-3	TRBD1	CASSQGQDTDTQYF	TGTGCCAGTAGTCAGGGACAGGACACAGATACGCAGTATTTT
TRBV7-9	NA	TRBJ2-3	NA	CATGPRTDPSTDTQYF	TGTGCCACTGGACCCAGGACAGACCCTAGCACAGATACGCAGTATTTT
TRBV7-2	NA	TRBJ1-4	NA	CASSLEAGPEKLFF	TGTGCCAGCAGCTTAGAGGCAGGGCCCGAAAAACTGTTTTTT
TRBV4-3	NA	TRBJ2-7	NA	CASSQDPTASYEQYF	TGCGCCAGCAGCCAAGATCCGACAGCCTCCTACGAGCAGTACTTC
TRBV7-9	NA	TRBJ1-2	TRBD1	CASSLVQGAAGYTF	TGTGCCAGCAGCTTAGTGCAGGGGGCAGCTGGCTACACCTTC
TRBV9	once	TRBJ2-3	TRBD2	CASSVIAGGPLPQYF	TGTGCCAGCAGCGTAATAGCGGGAGGGCCGCTCCCTCAGTATTTT
TRBV7-7	NA	TRBJ1-1	NA	CASSLRGSGKDEAFF	TGTGCTAGCAGCCTCCGGGGGAGCGGAAAGGATGAAGCTTTCTTT
TRBV10-2	NA	TRBJ2-7	TRBD2	CASSEGLAGVYEQYF	TGCGCCAGCAGTGAGGGTCTAGCGGGAGTCTACGAGCAGTACTTC
TRBV10-3	NA	TRBJ1-2	NA	CAISERDGYTF	TGTGCCATCAGTGAGCGGGATGGCTACACCTTC
TRBV5-1	NA	TRBJ1-1	NA	CASKRGLLNTEAFF	TGCGCCAGCAAAAGAGGGTTGTTGAACACTGAAGCTTTCTTT
TRBV7-3	NA	TRBJ2-5	TRBD2	CASSPNSGGAGGQETQYF	TGTGCCAGCAGCCCGAATAGCGGGGGGGCCGGGGGACAAGAGACCCAGTACTTC
TRBV6-1	NA	TRBJ2-7	NA	CASSVWWSRYEQYF	TGTGCCAGCAGTGTCTGGTGGAGCCGCTACGAGCAGTACTTC
TRBV5-4	NA	TRBJ2-5	NA	CASSYRRDIQTQYF	TGTGCCAGCAGCTACAGAAGAGATATACAGACCCAGTACTTC
TRBV11-2	NA	TRBJ1-4	TRBD1	CASSLDTGDNEKLFF	TGTGCCAGCAGCTTAGACACAGGGGATAATGAAAAACTGTTTTTT
TRBV7-2	once	TRBJ2-7	NA	CASKSPPGAYEQYF	TGTGCCAGCAAATCCCCCCCGGGAGCATACGAGCAGTACTTC
TRBV5-6	NA	TRBJ1-1	NA	CASSLPNQFEAFF	TGTGCCAGCAGCTTGCCCAACCAGTTTGAAGCTTTCTTT
TRBV29-1	NA	TRBJ2-7	TRBD1	CSVGDREDYEQYF	TGCAGCGTAGGGGACAGGGAGGACTACGAGCAGTACTTC
TRBV6-1	NA	TRBJ2-2	NA	CASSEMAQAGGTGELFF	TGTGCCAGCAGTGAAATGGCTCAAGCCGGGGGCACCGGGGAGCTGTTTTTT
TRBV6-5	NA	TRBJ2-5	NA	CASSSPGVRETQYF	TGTGCCAGCAGTTCACCGGGAGTCCGAGAGACCCAGTACTTC
TRBV5-4	NA	TRBJ2-1	TRBD2	CASSLWGLAGYNEQFF	TGTGCCAGCAGCTTGTGGGGACTAGCGGGCTACAATGAGCAGTTCTTC
TRBV30	NA	TRBJ2-5	NA	CALVRGSQETQYF	TGTGCCCTGGTTAGGGGATCACAAGAGACCCAGTACTTC
TRBV19	NA	TRBJ2-7	TRBD1	CASSRTGEAPYEQYF	TGTGCCAGTAGCCGGACAGGGGAGGCACCCTACGAGCAGTACTTC
TRBV6-6	NA	TRBJ1-5	TRBD1	CASSYGTAANQPQHF	TGTGCCAGCAGTTACGGGACAGCTGCTAATCAGCCCCAGCATTTT
TRBV15	NA	TRBJ2-1	TRBD2	CATSSSSGGAWWNDNEQFF	TGTGCCACCAGCAGTAGTAGCGGGGGGGCATGGTGGAACGACAATGAGCAGTTCTTC
TRBV7-2	NA	TRBJ2-4	NA	CASSLGYQAGNIQYF	TGTGCCAGCAGCTTAGGATACCAAGCCGGGAACATTCAGTACTTC
TRBV18	NA	TRBJ1-2	TRBD1	CASSQRVGQGAYGYTF	TGTGCCAGCTCACAACGGGTCGGGCAGGGGGCATATGGCTACACCTTC
TRBV19	NA	TRBJ2-6	TRBD2	CASSMSGRRSGANVLTF	TGTGCCAGTAGTATGAGCGGGAGAAGAAGTGGGGCCAACGTCCTGACTTTC
TRBV9	NA	TRBJ1-1	NA	CASSVGESTEAFF	TGTGCCAGCAGCGTTGGGGAGAGCACTGAAGCTTTCTTT
TRBV11-2	NA	TRBJ2-7	NA	CASSVGQAYEQYF	TGTGCCAGCAGCGTGGGACAAGCCTACGAGCAGTACTTC
TRBV5-1	once	TRBJ2-5	TRBD1	CASSYRDRGQETQYF	TGCGCCAGCAGCTACCGGGACAGGGGGCAGGAGACCCAGTACTTC
TRBV14	NA	TRBJ2-7	TRBD2	CASGLAGDYEQYF	TGTGCCAGCGGACTAGCGGGGGACTACGAGCAGTACTTC
TRBV19	NA	TRBJ1-2	NA	CATTPAGRNYGYTF	TGTGCCACCACCCCAGCGGGACGGAACTATGGCTACACCTTC
TRBV19	NA	TRBJ1-1	TRBD1	CASSPRTGPYTEAFF	TGTGCCAGTAGTCCGCGGACAGGCCCTTACACTGAAGCTTTCTTT
TRBV28	NA	TRBJ1-5	TRBD1	CASSSGGGSNQPQHF	TGTGCCAGCAGTTCAGGGGGCGGAAGCAATCAGCCCCAGCATTTT
TRBV7-2	once	TRBJ2-7	TRBD1	CASSLGDRVKYYEQYF	TGTGCCAGCAGCTTGGGTGACAGGGTAAAGTACTACGAGCAGTACTTC
TRBV6-1	NA	TRBJ1-2	TRBD1	CASSEVALTGDNGYTF	TGTGCCAGCAGTGAAGTGGCCCTAACAGGGGATAATGGCTACACCTTC
TRBV7-9	few	TRBJ1-2	NA	CARIPVRTNYGYTF	TGTGCCCGAATCCCCGTGCGCACTAACTATGGCTACACCTTC
TRBV28	NA	TRBJ2-5	TRBD1	CASATVRQGVGETQYF	TGTGCCAGCGCTACGGTTAGGCAGGGGGTAGGGGAGACCCAGTACTTC
TRBV5-4	NA	TRBJ2-3	NA	CASSFADTQYF	TGTGCCAGCAGCTTCGCAGATACGCAGTATTTT
TRBV27	NA	TRBJ2-2	TRBD1	CASTMGDRATGELFF	TGTGCCAGCACCATGGGGGACAGGGCTACCGGGGAGCTGTTTTTT
TRBV7-9	NA	TRBJ2-2	TRBD2	CASRTSGGDFFLGTGELFF	TGTGCCAGCAGGACCAGCGGGGGGGATTTCTTTTTGGGCACCGGGGAGCTGTTTTTT
TRBV4-3	NA	TRBJ2-1	NA	CASSQDRTSYNEQFF	TGCGCCAGCAGCCAAGATCGTACTTCCTACAATGAGCAGTTCTTC
TRBV5-4	NA	TRBJ2-3	TRBD2	CASSLAGSGGTDTQYF	TGTGCCAGCAGCTTGGCCGGAAGCGGGGGCACAGATACGCAGTATTTT
TRBV27	NA	TRBJ2-7	NA	CASSFRVGSYEQYF	TGTGCCAGCAGTTTCCGGGTGGGTTCCTACGAGCAGTACTTC
TRBV5-1	NA	TRBJ2-7	NA	CASSRHGIPTYEQYF	TGTGCCAGCAGCCGCCACGGGATCCCTACCTACGAGCAGTACTTC
TRBV30	NA	TRBJ2-1	NA	CAWMGSSYNEQFF	TGTGCCTGGATGGGGAGCTCCTACAATGAGCAGTTCTTC
TRBV4-2	NA	TRBJ2-7	TRBD1	CASSQGQGVPYEQYF	TGTGCCAGCAGTCAGGGACAGGGGGTCCCCTACGAGCAGTACTTC
TRBV30	NA	TRBJ2-3	NA	CAWIYRARTPYF	TGTGCCTGGATTTACAGGGCCCGAACTCCGTATTTT
TRBV29-1	NA	TRBJ2-7	NA	CSVEDRSGRPYEQYF	TGCAGCGTTGAAGATCGCAGCGGGCGGCCCTACGAGCAGTACTTC
TRBV7-6	once	TRBJ1-2	NA	CASSLESRGGYTF	TGTGCCAGCAGCTTAGAGAGCAGGGGAGGCTACACCTTC
TRBV28	NA	TRBJ2-7	NA	CASSLWNRASHEQYF	TGTGCCAGCAGTTTGTGGAACAGGGCTTCCCACGAGCAGTACTTC
TRBV2	NA	TRBJ2-7	TRBD2	CASRGTSGKLSSYEQYF	TGTGCCAGCAGAGGGACTAGCGGGAAACTAAGTTCCTACGAGCAGTACTTC
TRBV7-2	NA	TRBJ2-7	TRBD2	CASSRGRRSSYEQYF	TGTGCCAGCAGCCGCGGGAGGCGGAGCTCCTACGAGCAGTACTTC
TRBV6-1	NA	TRBJ2-7	NA	CASSEPFGQKGNEQYF	TGTGCCAGCAGTGAACCATTCGGACAAAAAGGCAACGAGCAGTACTTC
TRBV5-6	NA	TRBJ2-2	NA	CASSTHEGGWYYRELFF	TGTGCCAGCAGCACCCATGAGGGCGGGTGGTATTACAGGGAGCTGTTTTTT
TRBV7-9	NA	TRBJ2-1	NA	CASSLDYEQFF	TGTGCCAGCAGCTTGGACTATGAGCAGTTCTTC